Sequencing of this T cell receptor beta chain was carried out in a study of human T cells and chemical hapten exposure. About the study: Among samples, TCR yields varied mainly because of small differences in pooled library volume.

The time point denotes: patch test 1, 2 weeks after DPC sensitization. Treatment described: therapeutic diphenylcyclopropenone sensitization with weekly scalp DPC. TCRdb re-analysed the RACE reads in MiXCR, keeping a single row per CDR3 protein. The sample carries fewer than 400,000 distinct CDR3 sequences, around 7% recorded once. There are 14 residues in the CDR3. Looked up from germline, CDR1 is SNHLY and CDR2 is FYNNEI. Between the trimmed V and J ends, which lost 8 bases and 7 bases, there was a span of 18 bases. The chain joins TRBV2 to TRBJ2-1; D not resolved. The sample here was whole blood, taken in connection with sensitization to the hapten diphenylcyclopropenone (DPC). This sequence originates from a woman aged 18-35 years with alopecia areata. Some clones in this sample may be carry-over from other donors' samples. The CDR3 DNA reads TGTGCCAGCGAATTTGGATGGGCCCTTAATGAGCAGTTCTTC. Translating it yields CASEFGWALNEQFF. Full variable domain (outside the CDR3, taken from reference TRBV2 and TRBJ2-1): EPEVTQTPSHQVTQMGQEVILRCVPISNHLYFYWYRQILGQKVEFLVSFYNNEISEKSEIFDDQFSVERPDGSNFTLKIRSTKLEDSAMYFCASEFGWALNEQFFGPGTRLTVL.